The 32 T cell receptor beta chains in this list originate from one sample, sequenced in a study of blood T cell repertoires in COVID-19. Using immunoSEQ multiplex PCR, the repertoire was profiled, and TCRdb retains in-frame clones only, with some absent. The sample consists of approximately 100,000 clones, approximately 89% of them appearing once. Sequenced sample: peripheral blood. These receptors were obtained from a woman older than 75 in a cohort sampled during active COVID-19.

Written as DNA, the CDR3 is TGTGCCAGCAGCTTGGAGGGGGCGTCCTACGAGCAGTACTTC. It translates to CASSLEGASYEQYF. The chain has TRBV5-4 and TRBJ2-7, with 7 bases identical to TRBD1. This CDR3 comprises 14 residues. V shed 0 bases, J shed 1 base, and the junction held 1 base outside the gene matches. Germline V lookup: CDR1 SGHNT, CDR2 YYREEE (reference sequence).

The chain joins TRBV21-1 to TRBJ2-3; the listed D gene, TRBD2, was not tested against the DNA. TRBV21-1 is a pseudogene. The CDR3 spans 17 residues. CDR3 coding DNA: TGTGCCAGCACTGCCGGGACTAGCGGGGGGGTCGCAGATACGCAGTATTTT. Its protein product is CASTAGTSGGVADTQYF.

This clone was recorded a few times. V usage is TRBV19 and J usage is TRBJ1-1, with D tentatively TRBD1 (6 bases). CDR1 is LNHDA and CDR2 is SQIVND in the germline V gene (reference sequence). The CDR3 length is 14 residues. V dropped 3 bases and J dropped 6 bases, with 14 bases sitting between them. CDR3 sequence: CASSIGVGGPEAFF. The CDR3 nucleotides are TGTGCCAGTAGTATCGGGGTTGGGGGCCCTGAAGCTTTCTTT.

V is TRBV5-4 and J is TRBJ1-2, with 7 positions matching TRBD1. The CDR3 totals 15 residues. CDR1 is SGHNT, CDR2 YYREEE, per germline (reference sequence). The ends lost 0 bases at V and 7 bases at J; junction bases unmatched: 9. The DNA for the CDR3 is TGTGCCAGCAGCTTGGACAGGGGCCCGCGAGTTGGCTACACCTTC. It specifies CASSLDRGPRVGYTF.

The chain has TRBV6-5 and TRBJ2-1; no firm D call. CDR3 length equals 11 residues. Germline CDR1 MNHEY, CDR2 SVGAGI. Trimming left V 7 bases short and J 7 bases short, with 8 bases between. DNA of the CDR3: TGTGCCAGCACTATCAGGAATGAGCAGTTCTTC. It yields the protein CASTIRNEQFF.

This clone appeared a single time. The genes are TRBV27 and TRBJ1-4; 9 positions agree with TRBD1. Germline V CDR1 and CDR2: MNHEY, SMNVEV (reference sequence). This CDR3 region has 14 residues. The V and J ends lost 8 bases and 11 bases, in that order; junction bases with no gene match: 12. DNA of the CDR3: TGTGCCAGCGCCCCGGGGGACAGGGAGAATAAACTGTTTTTT. It is translated as CASAPGDRENKLFF.

The rearrangement joins TRBV5-1 to TRBJ1-1; 7 bases map to TRBD1. The CDR3 loop spans 14 amino acids. The V segment lost 0 bases and the J segment 4 bases; nucleotides outside the gene matches: 3. Germline loops: CDR1 SGHRS, CDR2 YFSETQ. The chain's CDR3 is CASSLEGAVTEAFF. The CDR3 DNA reads TGCGCCAGCAGCTTGGAGGGGGCTGTCACTGAAGCTTTCTTT.

This chain uses TRBV6-2 or TRBV6-3 with TRBJ1-2; possible D gene TRBD1, 6 bases. Germline values: CDR1 MNHEY, CDR2 SVGEGT. The CDR3 is 13 residues long. Trimming took off 5 bases at V and 5 bases at J, with 12 bases between the two ends. In nucleotides, the CDR3 is TGTGCCAGCAGTCATCCAGGGGAGTATGGCTACACCTTC. The encoded protein is CASSHPGEYGYTF.

The V gene is TRBV3-1 (or the pseudogene TRBV3-2), the J gene TRBJ1-1; 9 nucleotides match TRBD1. Germline V gives CDR1 LGHDT, CDR2 YNNKEL (reference sequence). The CDR3 totals 15 residues. V was pared by 5 bases and J by 4 bases, with 8 bases of the junction left unmatched. The CDR3 sequence: CASSTHRGLGTEAFF. CDR3 coding DNA: TGTGCCAGCAGCACGCACAGGGGGCTTGGCACTGAAGCTTTCTTT.

CDR3 residues: CASSQPQGWELFF. For the CDR3, the DNA is TGTGCCAGCAGCCAACCACAGGGCTGGGAGCTGTTTTTT. The genes are TRBV6-5 and TRBJ2-2, with D possibly being TRBD1 (6 bases). The CDR3 sequence is 13 residues long. The germline V gene encodes CDR1 MNHEY and CDR2 SVGAGI. V lost 6 bases and J lost 9, with 14 bases in between.

The chain uses TRBV5-6 and TRBJ2-2, with D possibly TRBD1 on 5 matching bases. The CDR3 consists of 15 residues. V dropped 0 bases and J dropped 1 base, with 7 bases sitting between them. The germline gives CDR1 SGHDT, CDR2 YYEEEE. Here the CDR3 DNA reads TGTGCCAGCAGCTTGGGACAGAAGAACACCGGGGAGCTGTTTTTT. It encodes CASSLGQKNTGELFF.

The chain carries TRBV2 and TRBJ1-1; D uncertain. Germline V gene sequence: CDR1 SNHLY, CDR2 FYNNEI. The CDR3 contains 13 residues. V was cut by 5 bases and J by 3 bases, with 10 bases left in between. CDR3 nucleotide sequence: TGTGCCAGCAGTTCCCAGGATTACACTGAAGCTTTCTTT. It codes for CASSSQDYTEAFF.

The V gene is TRBV14, the J gene TRBJ1-5; tentative D call: TRBD1 (5 bases). The germline gives CDR1 SGHDN, CDR2 FVKESK. This CDR3 contains 15 residues. Trimming took off 4 bases at V and 3 bases at J, with 13 bases between the two ends. The CDR3 protein is CASSPGGEVNQPQHF. CDR3 nucleotides: TGTGCCAGCAGCCCCGGGGGGGAAGTCAATCAGCCCCAGCATTTT.

This chain links TRBV7-2 with TRBJ2-3; TRBD2 matches at 8 bases. The germline V gene has CDR1 SGHTA and CDR2 FQGNSA. This CDR3 spans 18 amino acids. J lost 0 bases, V lost 3 bases, and 11 bases had no gene match. CDR3 sequence: CASSFQVSGEVSTDTQYF. In nucleotides, the CDR3 is TGTGCCAGCAGCTTCCAAGTTAGCGGGGAAGTTAGCACAGATACGCAGTATTTT.

The V gene is TRBV24-1, the J gene TRBJ2-1, with 8 bases lining up with TRBD1. Germline V gene sequence: CDR1 KGHDR, CDR2 SFDVKD. CDR3 length: 15 residues. The trim removed 4 bases at V and 6 bases at J, leaving 7 bases unmatched. The CDR3 sequence: CATSESGTGSNEQFF. CDR3 coding DNA: TGTGCCACCAGTGAGTCCGGGACAGGCAGCAATGAGCAGTTCTTC.

The chain has TRBV24-1 and TRBJ2-3; 10 nucleotides match TRBD2. Germline assignment: CDR1 KGHDR and CDR2 SFDVKD. The CDR3 consists of 15 residues. V dropped 7 bases and J dropped 1; count of bases not matched to a gene: 4. As DNA, the CDR3 is TGTGCCACCAGAGGACTAGCGGAAGGCACAGATACGCAGTATTTT. Translated, it gives CATRGLAEGTDTQYF.

The sample holds one count of this clone. The chain recombines TRBV28 with TRBJ2-1; D is unresolved. In germline, CDR1 is MDHEN, CDR2 SYDVKM. V lost 2 bases to trimming and J lost 3 bases, with 2 bases between them. CDR3 length: 12 amino acids. This chain's CDR3 is CASSLRYNEQFF. CDR3 in DNA: TGTGCCAGCAGTTTACGCTACAATGAGCAGTTCTTC.

V usage is TRBV15 and J usage is TRBJ2-2; 8 positions match TRBD2. CDR3 size: 17 residues. V trimming: 0 bases; J trimming: 1 base; junction bases outside the gene matches: 4. The germline V gene has CDR1 LNHNV and CDR2 YYDKDF (reference sequence). The CDR3 sequence is CATSRDLAGGNTGELFF. As DNA, the CDR3 is TGTGCCACCAGCAGAGATTTGGCGGGAGGGAACACCGGGGAGCTGTTTTTT.

The chain couples TRBV27 to TRBJ2-7, with TRBD1 identical over 7 bases. J lost 2 bases, V lost 6 bases, and 7 bases had no gene match. The CDR3 totals 14 residues. Per germline, CDR1 MNHEY and CDR2 SMNVEV (reference sequence). The CDR3 coding sequence is TGTGCCAGCAGCCTGGACAGGAACACCTACGAGCAGTACTTC. Translation gives CASSLDRNTYEQYF.

This rearrangement joins TRBV27 to TRBJ2-1; D might be TRBD1 (6 bases). V was shortened by 5 bases and J by 9 bases, with 17 bases between the two germline ends. The germline V gene has CDR1 MNHEY and CDR2 SMNVEV (reference sequence). CDR3 length: 14 amino acids. The CDR3 coding sequence is TGTGCCAGCAGTATCTACGGGACACCGGGTGAGCAGTTCTTC. It specifies CASSIYGTPGEQFF.

The chain combines TRBV5-4 with TRBJ2-1, with 13 bases identical to TRBD2. The CDR3 covers 17 residues. Germline-derived CDR1 and CDR2 are SGHNT and YYREEE (reference sequence). Trimming at V came to 4 bases and at J to 3 bases, leaving 7 bases not matched to a gene. DNA of the CDR3: TGTGCCAGCAGCCTGCGAAGGACTAGCGGGGGCTACAATGAGCAGTTCTTC. It codes for CASSLRRTSGGYNEQFF. Combining the CDR3 with reference TRBV5-4 and TRBJ2-1 gives the whole variable domain ETGVTQSPTHLIKTRGQQVTLRCSSQSGHNTVSWYQQALGQGPQFIFQYYREEENGRGNFPPRFSGLQFPNYSSELNVNALELDDSALYLCASSLRRTSGGYNEQFFGPGTRLTVL.

A single count supports this clone. This sequence joins TRBV19 and TRBJ2-7; 9 bases fit TRBD1. The CDR3 runs to 15 residues. Germline-derived CDR1 and CDR2 are LNHDA and SQIVND (reference sequence). Trimming at V came to 6 bases and at J to 3 bases, leaving 9 bases not matched to a gene. CDR3 residues: CASRTGGQGRYEQYF. The CDR3 region has the DNA TGTGCCAGTAGGACTGGGGGACAGGGCCGCTACGAGCAGTACTTC.

The chain is built from TRBV19 and TRBJ1-2; possibly TRBD1 for D (5 bases). CDR3 size: 16 residues. The V gene's germline CDR1 is LNHDA and CDR2 SQIVND (reference sequence). Trimming took off 2 bases at V and 2 bases at J, with 15 bases between the two ends. As DNA, the CDR3 is TGTGCCAGTAGTATAAGTGGGGCAGGGAAAAACTATGGCTACACCTTC. It yields the protein CASSISGAGKNYGYTF. The whole variable domain, remainder taken from reference TRBV19 and TRBJ1-2, is DGGITQSPKYLFRKEGQNVTLSCEQNLNHDAMYWYRQDPGQGLRLIYYSQIVNDFQKGDIAEGYSVSREKKESFPLTVTSAQKNPTAFYLCASSISGAGKNYGYTFGSGTRLTVV.

The CDR3 reads CASSLEGPAARNNEQYF. In DNA, the CDR3 is TGCGCCAGCAGCTTGGAGGGGCCAGCAGCCAGGAATAACGAGCAGTACTTC. The chain couples TRBV5-1 to TRBJ2-7, with D possibly being TRBD1 (5 bases). The germline CDR1 and CDR2 sequences are SGHRS and YFSETQ. The CDR3 spans 17 residues. The V end was cut by 0 bases, the J end by 5 bases, with 21 bases between.

V and J are TRBV6-4 and TRBJ2-1; TRBD2 aligns across 7 bases. This CDR3 is built from 15 residues. Losses at the gene ends were 10 bases for V and 0 bases for J; bases not matched to a gene: 9. Germline V gene lookup returns CDR1 MRHNA and CDR2 SNTAGT. This CDR3 is CAIEGAGSSYNEQFF. The CDR3 DNA reads TGTGCCATCGAGGGAGCGGGGAGCTCCTACAATGAGCAGTTCTTC.

The chain has TRBV6-5 and TRBJ1-2; D is uncertain. The CDR3 consists of 12 residues. CDR1 MNHEY and CDR2 SVGAGI come from the germline V gene. Trimming pared 6 bases from V and 5 bases from J, leaving 10 bases between. The CDR3 protein is CASSLQAYGYTF. In DNA form, the CDR3 reads TGTGCCAGCAGCCTTCAAGCATATGGCTACACCTTC.

The genes are TRBV19 and TRBJ2-7, with TRBD1 matching 7 bases. CDR1 LNHDA and CDR2 SQIVND come from the germline V gene (reference sequence). The trim removed 4 bases at V and 3 bases at J, leaving 9 bases unmatched. The CDR3 has 15 residues. The CDR3 region has the DNA TGTGCCAGTAGTACCCGGAACAGGGGTGTCTACGAGCAGTACTTC. Its translation: CASSTRNRGVYEQYF.

The chain is built from TRBV6-5 and TRBJ1-1; D unclear. CDR1 and CDR2 (germline): MNHEY, SVGAGI. Trimming removed 5 bases from V and 0 bases from J, with 13 bases in between. The CDR3 sequence is 15 residues long. The CDR3: CASSPLQTMNTEAFF. The CDR3 DNA reads TGTGCCAGCAGTCCCCTACAGACCATGAACACTGAAGCTTTCTTT.

This chain connects TRBV27 to TRBJ2-1; D not resolved. Trimming took off 3 bases at V and 8 bases at J, with 14 bases between the two ends. The germline V gene encodes CDR1 MNHEY and CDR2 SMNVEV (reference sequence). This CDR3 region has 14 residues. CDR3 sequence: CASSFMGSSYEQFF. The CDR3, as DNA: TGTGCCAGCAGTTTTATGGGCAGTTCGTATGAGCAGTTCTTC.

This chain joins TRBV15 and TRBJ2-1; 8 nucleotides align to TRBD2. The CDR3 contains 16 residues. Germline values: CDR1 LNHNV, CDR2 YYDKDF (reference sequence). J lost 2 bases, V lost 3 bases, and 6 bases had no gene match. The CDR3 nucleotides read TGTGCCACCAGCAGGTCGGGGGGGGCCCCCTACAATGAGCAGTTCTTC. Its translation is CATSRSGGAPYNEQFF.

The chain combines TRBV6-5 with TRBJ2-7, with 10 bases aligning to TRBD1. V lost 6 bases and J lost 5; bases outside the gene matches: 10. Germline CDR1 is MNHEY and CDR2 is SVGAGI. CDR3 length equals 15 residues. The CDR3 reads CASRMTGGAGHEQYF. As DNA, the CDR3 is TGTGCCAGCAGAATGACAGGGGGCGCCGGCCACGAGCAGTACTTC.

The chain has TRBV18 and TRBJ2-1; TRBD1 matches at 9 bases. Germline values: CDR1 KGHSH, CDR2 LQKENI. This CDR3 is built from 16 residues. With V trimmed by 0 bases and J by 3 bases, 3 bases remained unmatched. CDR3 sequence reads: CASSPPWDRDYNEQFF. The CDR3 DNA sequence: TGTGCCAGCTCACCACCGTGGGACAGGGACTACAATGAGCAGTTCTTC.